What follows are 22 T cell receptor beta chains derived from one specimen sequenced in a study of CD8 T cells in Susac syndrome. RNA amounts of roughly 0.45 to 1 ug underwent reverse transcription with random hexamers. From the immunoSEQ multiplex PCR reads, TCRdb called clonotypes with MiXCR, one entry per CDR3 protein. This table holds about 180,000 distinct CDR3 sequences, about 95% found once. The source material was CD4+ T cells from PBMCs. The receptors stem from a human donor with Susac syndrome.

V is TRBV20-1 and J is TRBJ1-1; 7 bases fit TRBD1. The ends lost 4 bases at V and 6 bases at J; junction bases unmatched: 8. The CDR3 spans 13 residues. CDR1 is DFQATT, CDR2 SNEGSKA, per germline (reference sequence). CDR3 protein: CSAKGQTGSEAFF. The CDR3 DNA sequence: TGCAGTGCTAAGGGACAGACCGGCTCTGAAGCTTTCTTT.

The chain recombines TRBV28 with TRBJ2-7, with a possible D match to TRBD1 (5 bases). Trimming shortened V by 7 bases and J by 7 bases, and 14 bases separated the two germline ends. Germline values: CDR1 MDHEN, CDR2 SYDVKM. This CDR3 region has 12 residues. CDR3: CASTVGSGEQYF. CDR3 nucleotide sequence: TGTGCCAGCACCGTGGGGTCAGGGGAGCAGTACTTC.

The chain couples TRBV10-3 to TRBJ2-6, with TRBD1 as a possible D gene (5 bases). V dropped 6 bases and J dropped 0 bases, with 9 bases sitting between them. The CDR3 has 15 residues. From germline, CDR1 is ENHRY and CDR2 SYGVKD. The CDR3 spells CAISGQGSGANVLTF. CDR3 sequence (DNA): TGTGCCATCAGCGGGCAGGGCTCTGGGGCCAACGTCCTGACTTTC.

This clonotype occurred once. In DNA form, the CDR3 reads TGTGCCAGCAGTTGGGCCGGAGCACTAGCCAAAAACATTCAGTACTTC. Amino acids: CASSWAGALAKNIQYF. The chain combines TRBV12-3 or TRBV12-4 with TRBJ2-4; D is undetermined. V lost 4 bases, J lost 0 bases, and 13 bases lay in between. The CDR3 extends over 16 amino acids.

DNA of the CDR3: TGTGCCAGCAAACTAGCGGGGGAATACAATGAGCAGTTCTTC. The encoded protein is CASKLAGEYNEQFF. The rearrangement joins TRBV27 to TRBJ2-1; 11 bases fit TRBD2. This CDR3 is built from 14 residues. Germline V gene lookup returns CDR1 MNHEY and CDR2 SMNVEV (reference sequence). V lost 7 bases to trimming and J lost 4 bases; unmatched junction nucleotides: 3.

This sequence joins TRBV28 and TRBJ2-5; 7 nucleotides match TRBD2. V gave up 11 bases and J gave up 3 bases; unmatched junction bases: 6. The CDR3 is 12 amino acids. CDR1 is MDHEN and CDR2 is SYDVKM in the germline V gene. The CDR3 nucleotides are TGTGCCGGGAGCCGGGGGGAAGAGACCCAGTACTTC. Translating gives CAGSRGEETQYF.

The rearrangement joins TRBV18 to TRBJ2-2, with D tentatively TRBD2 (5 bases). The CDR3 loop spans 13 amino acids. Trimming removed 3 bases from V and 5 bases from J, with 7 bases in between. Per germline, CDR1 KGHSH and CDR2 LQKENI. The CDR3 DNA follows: TGTGCCAGCTCACCGAGCGGAACCGGGGAGCTGTTTTTT. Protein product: CASSPSGTGELFF.

The CDR3 nucleotides read TGTGCCAGCAGCCAAGTGGGCACAGATACGCAGTATTTT. This gives the protein CASSQVGTDTQYF. The V gene is TRBV3-1, the J gene TRBJ2-3; D remains unclear. V lost 1 base, J lost 1 base, and 3 bases lay in between. In germline, CDR1 is LGHDT, CDR2 YNNKEL (reference sequence). The CDR3 has 13 amino acids.

The CDR3 reads CASSQQGQSTDTQYF. The CDR3 nucleotides are TGTGCCAGCAGCCAGCAGGGACAAAGCACAGATACGCAGTATTTT. The chain carries TRBV3-1 and TRBJ2-3, with D perhaps matching TRBD1 (6 bases). Germline CDR1 and CDR2: LGHDT and YNNKEL (reference sequence). CDR3 size: 15 residues. Deletions cut 3 bases from V and 0 bases from J, with 10 bases between.

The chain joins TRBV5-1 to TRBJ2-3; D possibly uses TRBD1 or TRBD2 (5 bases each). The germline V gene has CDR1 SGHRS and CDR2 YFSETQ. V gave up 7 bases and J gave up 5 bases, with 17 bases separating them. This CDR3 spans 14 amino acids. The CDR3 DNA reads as TGCGCCAGCGAGAGGGGAGTTTCGGGAGATACGCAGTATTTT. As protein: CASERGVSGDTQYF.

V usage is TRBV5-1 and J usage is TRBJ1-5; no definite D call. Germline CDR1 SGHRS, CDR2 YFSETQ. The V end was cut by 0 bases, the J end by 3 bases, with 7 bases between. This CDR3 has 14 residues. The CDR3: CASSLAGNNQPQHF. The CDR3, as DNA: TGCGCCAGCAGCTTGGCGGGGAACAATCAGCCCCAGCATTTT.

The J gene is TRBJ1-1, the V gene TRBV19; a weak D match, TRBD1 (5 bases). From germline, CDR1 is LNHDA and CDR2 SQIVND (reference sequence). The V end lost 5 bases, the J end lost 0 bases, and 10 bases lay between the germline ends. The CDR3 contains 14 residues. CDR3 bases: TGTGCCAGTAGTCCGGGGACCTTGAACACTGAAGCTTTCTTT. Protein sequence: CASSPGTLNTEAFF.

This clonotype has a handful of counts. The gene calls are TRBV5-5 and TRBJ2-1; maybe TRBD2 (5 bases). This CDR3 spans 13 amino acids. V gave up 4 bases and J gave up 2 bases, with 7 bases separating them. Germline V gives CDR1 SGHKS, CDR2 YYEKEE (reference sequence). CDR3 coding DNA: TGTGCCAGCAGCCCGGGGACCTACAATGAGCAGTTCTTC. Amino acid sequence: CASSPGTYNEQFF.

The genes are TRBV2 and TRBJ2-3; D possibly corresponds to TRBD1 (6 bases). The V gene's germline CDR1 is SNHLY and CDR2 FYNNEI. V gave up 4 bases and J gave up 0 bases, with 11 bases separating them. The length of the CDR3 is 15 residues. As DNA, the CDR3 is TGTGCCAGCAGTGTTGGGGGCGCTAGCACAGATACGCAGTATTTT. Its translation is CASSVGGASTDTQYF.

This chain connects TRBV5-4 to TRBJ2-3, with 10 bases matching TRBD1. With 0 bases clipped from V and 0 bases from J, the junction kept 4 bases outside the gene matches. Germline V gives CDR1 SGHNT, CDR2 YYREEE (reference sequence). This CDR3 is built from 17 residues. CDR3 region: CASSLAADRGSTDTQYF. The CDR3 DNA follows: TGTGCCAGCAGCTTGGCCGCGGACAGGGGGAGCACAGATACGCAGTATTTT.

CDR3 sequence (DNA): TGTGCCAGCAGTGAGTCTTCGGTCGGGGGCCAGCCCCAGCATTTT. Translation: CASSESSVGGQPQHF. The chain joins TRBV2 to TRBJ1-5; D may be TRBD1 (6 bases). The CDR3 totals 15 residues. Trimming took 3 bases from V and 7 from J, leaving 16 bases between them. Germline lookup yields CDR1 SNHLY and CDR2 FYNNEI.

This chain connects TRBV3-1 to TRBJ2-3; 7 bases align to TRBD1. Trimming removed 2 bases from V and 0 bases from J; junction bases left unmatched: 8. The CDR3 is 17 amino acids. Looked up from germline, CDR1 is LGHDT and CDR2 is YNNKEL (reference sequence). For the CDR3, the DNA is TGTGCCAGCAGCCAAACTGGGACAGACCGCAGCACAGATACGCAGTATTTT. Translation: CASSQTGTDRSTDTQYF.

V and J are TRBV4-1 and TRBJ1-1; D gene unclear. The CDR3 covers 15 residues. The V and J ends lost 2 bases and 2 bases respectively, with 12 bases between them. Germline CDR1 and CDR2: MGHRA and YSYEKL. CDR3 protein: CASSQSDGPNTEAFF. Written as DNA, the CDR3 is TGCGCCAGCAGCCAAAGCGATGGGCCCAACACTGAAGCTTTCTTT.

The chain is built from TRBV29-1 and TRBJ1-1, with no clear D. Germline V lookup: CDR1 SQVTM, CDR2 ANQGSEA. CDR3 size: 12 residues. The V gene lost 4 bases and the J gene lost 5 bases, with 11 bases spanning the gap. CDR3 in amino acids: CSVGSLGTEAFF. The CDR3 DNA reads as TGCAGCGTTGGAAGTCTCGGGACTGAAGCTTTCTTT.

Here the CDR3 reads CSARFSTTFVQDTQYF. The CDR3 coding sequence is TGCAGTGCTAGGTTCTCGACCACCTTTGTTCAGGATACGCAGTATTTT. The chain combines TRBV20-1 with TRBJ2-3, with D unresolved. Germline V gives CDR1 DFQATT, CDR2 SNEGSKA (reference sequence). V lost 3 bases and J 6 bases, leaving 22 bases between the germline ends. The CDR3 covers 16 residues.

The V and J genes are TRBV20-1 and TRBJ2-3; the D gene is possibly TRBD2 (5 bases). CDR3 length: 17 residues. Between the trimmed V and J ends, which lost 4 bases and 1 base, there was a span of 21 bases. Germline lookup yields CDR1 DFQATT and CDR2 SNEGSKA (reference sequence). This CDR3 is CSATADLTRAGTDTQYF. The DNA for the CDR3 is TGCAGTGCTACCGCGGACTTAACAAGGGCCGGCACAGATACGCAGTATTTT.

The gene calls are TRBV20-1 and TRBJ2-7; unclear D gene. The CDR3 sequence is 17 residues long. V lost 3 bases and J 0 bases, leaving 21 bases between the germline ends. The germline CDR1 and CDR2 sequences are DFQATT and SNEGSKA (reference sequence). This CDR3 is CSASATLGHSGSYEQYF. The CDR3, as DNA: TGCAGTGCTAGTGCAACCTTGGGCCATAGTGGCTCCTACGAGCAGTACTTC.